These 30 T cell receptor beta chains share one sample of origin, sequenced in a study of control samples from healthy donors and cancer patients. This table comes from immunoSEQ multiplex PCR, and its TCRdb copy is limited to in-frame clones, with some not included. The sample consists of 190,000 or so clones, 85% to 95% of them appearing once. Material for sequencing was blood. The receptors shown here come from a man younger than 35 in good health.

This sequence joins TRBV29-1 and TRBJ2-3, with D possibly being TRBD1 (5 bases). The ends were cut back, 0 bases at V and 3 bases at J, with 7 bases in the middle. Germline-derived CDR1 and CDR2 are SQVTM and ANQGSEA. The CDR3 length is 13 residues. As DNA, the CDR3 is TGCAGCGTTGAAGATGACAGAACAGATACGCAGTATTTT. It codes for CSVEDDRTDTQYF.

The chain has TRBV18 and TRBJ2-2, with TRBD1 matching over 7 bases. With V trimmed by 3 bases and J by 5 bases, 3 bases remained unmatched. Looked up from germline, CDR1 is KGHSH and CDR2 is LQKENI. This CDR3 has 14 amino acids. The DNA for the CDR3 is TGTGCCAGCTCACCGGGACAGCTTACCGGGGAGCTGTTTTTT. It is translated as CASSPGQLTGELFF.

The CDR3 loop reads CASTLDRLGEQYF. CDR3 bases: TGCGCCAGCACCTTGGACAGGCTGGGGGAGCAGTACTTC. The chain employs TRBV10-2 and TRBJ2-7; 7 bases are shared with TRBD1. There are 13 residues in the CDR3. J was trimmed by 7 bases and V by 7 bases; bases with no gene match: 10. Germline CDR1 and CDR2: WSHSY and SAAADI.

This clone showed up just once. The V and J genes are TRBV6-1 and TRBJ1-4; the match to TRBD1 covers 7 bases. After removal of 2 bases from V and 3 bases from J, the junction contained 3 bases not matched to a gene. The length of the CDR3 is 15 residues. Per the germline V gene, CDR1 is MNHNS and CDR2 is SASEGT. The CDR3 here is CASSEPQGANEKLFF. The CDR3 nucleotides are TGTGCCAGCAGTGAACCCCAGGGGGCTAATGAAAAACTGTTTTTT.

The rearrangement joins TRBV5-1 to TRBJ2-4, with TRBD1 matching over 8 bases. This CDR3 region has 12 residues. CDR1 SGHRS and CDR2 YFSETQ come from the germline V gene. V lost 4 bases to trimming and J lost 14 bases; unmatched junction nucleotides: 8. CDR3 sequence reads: CASSPGQGIEYF. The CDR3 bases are TGCGCCAGCAGCCCTGGACAGGGCATCGAGTACTTC.

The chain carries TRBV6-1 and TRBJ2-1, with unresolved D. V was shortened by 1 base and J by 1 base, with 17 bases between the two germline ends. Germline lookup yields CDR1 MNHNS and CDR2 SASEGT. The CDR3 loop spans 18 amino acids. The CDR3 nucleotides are TGTGCCAGCAGTGAAGACCCCAGACCGCCTAGATCCTACAATGAGCAGTTCTTC. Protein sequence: CASSEDPRPPRSYNEQFF.

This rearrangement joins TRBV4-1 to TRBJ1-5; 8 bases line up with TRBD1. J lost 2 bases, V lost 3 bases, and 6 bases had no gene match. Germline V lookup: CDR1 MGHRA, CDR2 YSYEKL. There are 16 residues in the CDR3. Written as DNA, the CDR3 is TGCGCCAGCAGCCAGAGACAGGGGCAAGGCAATCAGCCCCAGCATTTT. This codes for CASSQRQGQGNQPQHF.

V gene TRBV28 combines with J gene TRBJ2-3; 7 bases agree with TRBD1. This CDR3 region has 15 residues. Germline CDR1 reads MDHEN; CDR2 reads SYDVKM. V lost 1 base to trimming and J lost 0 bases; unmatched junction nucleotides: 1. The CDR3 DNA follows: TGTGCCAGCAGTTTATTGGGACAGAGCACAGATACGCAGTATTTT. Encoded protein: CASSLLGQSTDTQYF.

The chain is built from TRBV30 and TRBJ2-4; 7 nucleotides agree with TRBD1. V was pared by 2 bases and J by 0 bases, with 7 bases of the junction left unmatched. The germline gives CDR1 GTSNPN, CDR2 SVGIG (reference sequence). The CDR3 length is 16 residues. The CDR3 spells CAWSKGTALAKNIQYF. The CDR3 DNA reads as TGTGCCTGGAGTAAAGGGACAGCTCTAGCCAAAAACATTCAGTACTTC.

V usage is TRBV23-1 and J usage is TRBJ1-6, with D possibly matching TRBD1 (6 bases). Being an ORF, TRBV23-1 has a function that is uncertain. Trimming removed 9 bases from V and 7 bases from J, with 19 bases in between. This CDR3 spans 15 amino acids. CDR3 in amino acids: CASSGQGRTNSPLHF. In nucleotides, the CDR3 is TGCGCCAGTTCTGGCCAGGGGAGGACCAATTCACCCCTCCACTTT.

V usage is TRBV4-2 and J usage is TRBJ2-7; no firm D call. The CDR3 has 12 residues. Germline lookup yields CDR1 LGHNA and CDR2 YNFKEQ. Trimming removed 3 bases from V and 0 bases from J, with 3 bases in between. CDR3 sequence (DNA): TGTGCCAGCAGCCACGACTCCTACGAGCAGTACTTC. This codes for CASSHDSYEQYF.

CDR3 region: CASSLGSVSTSTDTQYF. The DNA for the CDR3 is TGTGCCAGCAGCTTAGGATCTGTTAGTACTAGCACAGATACGCAGTATTTT. The V gene is TRBV7-9, the J gene TRBJ2-3; no definite D call. The germline V and J ends were trimmed by 1 base and 0 bases, with 14 bases remaining between them. This CDR3 comprises 17 residues. Looked up from germline, CDR1 is SEHNR and CDR2 is FQNEAQ (reference sequence).

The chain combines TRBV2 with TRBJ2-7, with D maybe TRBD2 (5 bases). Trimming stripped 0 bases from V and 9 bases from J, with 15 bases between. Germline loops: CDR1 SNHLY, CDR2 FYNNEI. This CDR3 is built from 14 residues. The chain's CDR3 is CASSEALLSGWQYF. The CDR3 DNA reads TGTGCCAGCAGTGAAGCACTTCTCTCGGGGTGGCAGTACTTC. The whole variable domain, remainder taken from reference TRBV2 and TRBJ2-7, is EPEVTQTPSHQVTQMGQEVILRCVPISNHLYFYWYRQILGQKVEFLVSFYNNEISEKSEIFDDQFSVERPDGSNFTLKIRSTKLEDSAMYFCASSEALLSGWQYFGPGTRLTVT.

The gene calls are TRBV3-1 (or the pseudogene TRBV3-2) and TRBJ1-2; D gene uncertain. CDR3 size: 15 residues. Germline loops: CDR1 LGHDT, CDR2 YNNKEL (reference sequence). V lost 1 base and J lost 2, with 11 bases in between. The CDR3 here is CASSQAWGGNYGYTF. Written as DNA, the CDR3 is TGTGCCAGCAGCCAAGCCTGGGGAGGAAACTATGGCTACACCTTC.

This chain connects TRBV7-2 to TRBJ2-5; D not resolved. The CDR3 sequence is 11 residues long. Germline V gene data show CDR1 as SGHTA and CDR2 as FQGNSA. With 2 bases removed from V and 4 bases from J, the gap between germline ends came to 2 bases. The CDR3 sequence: CASSLSETQYF. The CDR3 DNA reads TGTGCCAGCAGCTTATCAGAGACCCAGTACTTC.

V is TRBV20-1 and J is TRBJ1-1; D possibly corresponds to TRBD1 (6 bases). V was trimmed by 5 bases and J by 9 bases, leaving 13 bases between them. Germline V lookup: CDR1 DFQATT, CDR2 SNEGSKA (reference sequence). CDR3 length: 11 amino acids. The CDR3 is CSARRWDKAFF. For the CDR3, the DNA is TGCAGTGCTCGACGGTGGGACAAAGCTTTCTTT.

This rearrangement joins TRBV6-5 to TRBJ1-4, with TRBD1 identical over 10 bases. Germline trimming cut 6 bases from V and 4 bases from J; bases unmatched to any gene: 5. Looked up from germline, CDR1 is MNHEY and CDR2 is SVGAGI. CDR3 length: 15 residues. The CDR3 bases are TGTGCCAGCAGCCGACAGGGGGCAGATAATGAAAAACTGTTTTTT. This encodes CASSRQGADNEKLFF.

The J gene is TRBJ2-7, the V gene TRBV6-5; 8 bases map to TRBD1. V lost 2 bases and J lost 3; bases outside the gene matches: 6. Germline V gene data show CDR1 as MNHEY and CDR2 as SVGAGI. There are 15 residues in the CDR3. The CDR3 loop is CASSYGQGANYEQYF. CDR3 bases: TGTGCCAGCAGTTACGGCCAGGGGGCCAACTACGAGCAGTACTTC.

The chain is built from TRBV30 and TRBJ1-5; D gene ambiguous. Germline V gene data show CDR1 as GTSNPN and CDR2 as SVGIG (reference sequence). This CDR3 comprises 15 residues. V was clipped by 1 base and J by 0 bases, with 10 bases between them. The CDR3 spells CAWSDRSNSNQPQHF. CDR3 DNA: TGTGCCTGGAGTGACCGGAGCAATAGCAATCAGCCCCAGCATTTT.

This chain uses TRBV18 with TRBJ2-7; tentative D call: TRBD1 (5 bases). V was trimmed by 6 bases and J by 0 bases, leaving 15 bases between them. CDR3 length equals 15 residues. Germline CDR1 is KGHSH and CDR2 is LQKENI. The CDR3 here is CASSLGQQTSYEQYF. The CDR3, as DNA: TGTGCCAGCTCTCTGGGGCAGCAAACCTCCTACGAGCAGTACTTC.

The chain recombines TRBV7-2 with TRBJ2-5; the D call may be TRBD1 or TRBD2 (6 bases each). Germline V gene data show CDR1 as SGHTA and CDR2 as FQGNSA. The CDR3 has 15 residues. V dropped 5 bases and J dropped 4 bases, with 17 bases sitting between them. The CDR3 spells CASSPGLPGAETQYF. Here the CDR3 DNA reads TGTGCCAGCAGCCCAGGACTACCGGGGGCAGAGACCCAGTACTTC.

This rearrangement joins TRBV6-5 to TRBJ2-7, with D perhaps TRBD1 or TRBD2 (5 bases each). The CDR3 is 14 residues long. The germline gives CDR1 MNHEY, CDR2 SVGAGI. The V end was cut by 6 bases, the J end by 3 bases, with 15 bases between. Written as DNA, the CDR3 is TGTGCCAGCAGGAGGGGACCAGCCCTCTACGAGCAGTACTTC. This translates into CASRRGPALYEQYF.

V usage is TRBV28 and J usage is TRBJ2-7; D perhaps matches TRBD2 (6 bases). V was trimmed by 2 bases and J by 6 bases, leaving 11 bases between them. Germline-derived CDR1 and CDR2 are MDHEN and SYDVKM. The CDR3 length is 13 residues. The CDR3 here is CASSLTQEGEQYF. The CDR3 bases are TGTGCCAGCAGTTTAACCCAGGAGGGCGAGCAGTACTTC.

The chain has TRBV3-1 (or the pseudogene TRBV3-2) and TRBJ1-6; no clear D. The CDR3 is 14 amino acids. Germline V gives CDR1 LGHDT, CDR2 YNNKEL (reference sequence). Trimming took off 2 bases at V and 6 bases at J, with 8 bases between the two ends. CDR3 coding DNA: TGTGCCAGCAGCCAAAGACTGCCTAATTCACCCCTCCACTTT. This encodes CASSQRLPNSPLHF.

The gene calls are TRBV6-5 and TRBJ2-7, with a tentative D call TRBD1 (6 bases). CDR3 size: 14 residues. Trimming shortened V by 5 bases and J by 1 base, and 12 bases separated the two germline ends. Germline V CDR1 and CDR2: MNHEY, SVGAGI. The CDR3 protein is CASSQQGRSYEQYF. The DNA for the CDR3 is TGTGCCAGCAGTCAACAGGGCCGGTCCTACGAGCAGTACTTC.

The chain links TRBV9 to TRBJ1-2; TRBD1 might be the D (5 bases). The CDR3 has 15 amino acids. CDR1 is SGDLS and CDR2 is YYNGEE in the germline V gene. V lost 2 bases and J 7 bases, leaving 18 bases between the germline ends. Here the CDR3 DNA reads TGTGCCAGCAGCGTGGGAGGGATGGCAGGGAGTGGCTACACCTTC. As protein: CASSVGGMAGSGYTF. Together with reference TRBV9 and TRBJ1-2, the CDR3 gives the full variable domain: DSGVTQTPKHLITATGQRVTLRCSPRSGDLSVYWYQQSLDQGLQFLIQYYNGEERAKGNILERFSAQQFPDLHSELNLSSLELGDSALYFCASSVGGMAGSGYTFGSGTRLTVV.

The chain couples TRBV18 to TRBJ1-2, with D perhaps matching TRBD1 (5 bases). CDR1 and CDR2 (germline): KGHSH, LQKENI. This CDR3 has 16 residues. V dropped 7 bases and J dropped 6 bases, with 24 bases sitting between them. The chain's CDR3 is CASCPQDPTDLDGYTF. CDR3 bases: TGTGCCAGCTGCCCCCAAGATCCGACAGATCTTGATGGCTACACCTTC.

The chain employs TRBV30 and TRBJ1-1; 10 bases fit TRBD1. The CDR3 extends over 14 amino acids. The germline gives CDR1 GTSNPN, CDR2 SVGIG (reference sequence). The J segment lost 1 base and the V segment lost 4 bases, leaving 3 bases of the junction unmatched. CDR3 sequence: CAWNRDRGNTEAFF. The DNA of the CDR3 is TGTGCCTGGAACAGGGACAGGGGGAACACTGAAGCTTTCTTT. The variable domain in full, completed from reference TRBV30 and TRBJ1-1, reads SQTIHQWPATLVQPVGSPLSLECTVEGTSNPNLYWYRQAAGRGLQLLFYSVGIGQISSEVPQNLSASRPQDRQFILSSKKLLLSDSGFYLCAWNRDRGNTEAFFGQGTRLTVV.

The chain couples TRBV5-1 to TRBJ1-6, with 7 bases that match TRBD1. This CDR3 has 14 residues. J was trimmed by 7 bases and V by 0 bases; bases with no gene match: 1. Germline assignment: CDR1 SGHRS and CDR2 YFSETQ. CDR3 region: CASSLGDRNSPLHF. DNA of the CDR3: TGCGCCAGCAGCTTGGGGGACAGAAATTCACCCCTCCACTTT.

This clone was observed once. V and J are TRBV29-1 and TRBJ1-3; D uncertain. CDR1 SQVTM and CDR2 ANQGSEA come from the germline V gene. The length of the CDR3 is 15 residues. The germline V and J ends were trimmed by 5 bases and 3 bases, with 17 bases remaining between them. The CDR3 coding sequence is TGCAGCGTTTTGAGCCCAGGCCTAAATGGAAACACCATATATTTT. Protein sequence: CSVLSPGLNGNTIYF.